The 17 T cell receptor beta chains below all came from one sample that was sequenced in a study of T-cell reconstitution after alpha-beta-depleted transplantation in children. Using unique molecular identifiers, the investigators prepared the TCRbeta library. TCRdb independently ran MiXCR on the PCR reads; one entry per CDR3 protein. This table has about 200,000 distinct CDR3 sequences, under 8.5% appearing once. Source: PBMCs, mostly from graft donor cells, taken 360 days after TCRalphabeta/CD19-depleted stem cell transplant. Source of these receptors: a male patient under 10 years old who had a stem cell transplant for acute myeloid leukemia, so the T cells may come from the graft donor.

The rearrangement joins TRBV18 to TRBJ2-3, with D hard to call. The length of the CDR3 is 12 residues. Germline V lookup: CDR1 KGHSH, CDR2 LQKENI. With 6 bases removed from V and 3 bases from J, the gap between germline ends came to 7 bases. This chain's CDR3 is CASSKPTDTQYF. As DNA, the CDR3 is TGTGCCAGCTCGAAGCCAACAGATACGCAGTATTTT.

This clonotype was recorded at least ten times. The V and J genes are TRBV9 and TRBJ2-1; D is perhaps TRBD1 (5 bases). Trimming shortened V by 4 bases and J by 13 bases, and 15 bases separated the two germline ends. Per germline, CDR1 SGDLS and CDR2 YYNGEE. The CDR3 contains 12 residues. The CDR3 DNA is TGTGCCAGCAGCACACAGGTGTCCCCCCAGTTCTTC. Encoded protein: CASSTQVSPQFF.

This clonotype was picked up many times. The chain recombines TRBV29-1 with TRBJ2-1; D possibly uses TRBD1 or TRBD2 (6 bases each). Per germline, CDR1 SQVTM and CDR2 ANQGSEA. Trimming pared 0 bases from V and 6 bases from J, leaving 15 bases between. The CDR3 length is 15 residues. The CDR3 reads CSVEDKGGSRNEQFF. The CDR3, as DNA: TGCAGCGTTGAAGATAAGGGGGGATCTCGCAATGAGCAGTTCTTC.

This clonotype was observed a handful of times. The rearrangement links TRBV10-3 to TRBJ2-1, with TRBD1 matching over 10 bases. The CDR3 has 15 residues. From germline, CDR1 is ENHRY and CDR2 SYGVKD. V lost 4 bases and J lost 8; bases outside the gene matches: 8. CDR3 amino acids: CAISALDRGGDEQFF. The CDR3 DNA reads TGTGCCATCAGTGCCCTGGACAGGGGGGGGGATGAGCAGTTCTTC.

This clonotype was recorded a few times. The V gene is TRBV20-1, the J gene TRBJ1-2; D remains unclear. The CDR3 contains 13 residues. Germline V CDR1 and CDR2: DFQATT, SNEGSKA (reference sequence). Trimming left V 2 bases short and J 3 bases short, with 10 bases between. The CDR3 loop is CSARSRADYGYTF. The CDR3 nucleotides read TGCAGTGCTAGATCCCGGGCGGACTATGGCTACACCTTC.

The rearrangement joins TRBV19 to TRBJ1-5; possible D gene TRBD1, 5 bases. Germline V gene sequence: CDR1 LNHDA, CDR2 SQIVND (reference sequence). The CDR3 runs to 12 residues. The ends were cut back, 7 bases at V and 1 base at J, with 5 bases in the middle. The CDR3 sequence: CASNRSNQPQHF. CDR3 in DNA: TGTGCCAGTAACAGGAGCAATCAGCCCCAGCATTTT. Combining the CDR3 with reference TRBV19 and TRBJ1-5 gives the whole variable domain DGGITQSPKYLFRKEGQNVTLSCEQNLNHDAMYWYRQDPGQGLRLIYYSQIVNDFQKGDIAEGYSVSREKKESFPLTVTSAQKNPTAFYLCASNRSNQPQHFGDGTRLSIL.

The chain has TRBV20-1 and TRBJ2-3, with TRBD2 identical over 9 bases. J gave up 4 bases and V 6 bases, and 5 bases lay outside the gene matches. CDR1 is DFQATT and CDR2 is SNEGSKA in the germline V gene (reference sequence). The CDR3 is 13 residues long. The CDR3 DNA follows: TGCAGTGCACGGACTAGCGCGGCAGATACGCAGTATTTT. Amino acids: CSARTSAADTQYF.

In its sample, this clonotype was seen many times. CDR3 sequence: CASRPLQLAGGYTGELFF. The CDR3, as DNA: TGTGCCAGCAGACCACTCCAATTAGCGGGGGGTTACACCGGGGAGCTGTTTTTT. This sequence joins TRBV11-2 and TRBJ2-2; 10 bases are shared with TRBD2. The CDR3 extends over 18 amino acids. Germline values: CDR1 SGHAT, CDR2 FQNNGV. Trimming removed 6 bases from V and 3 bases from J; junction bases left unmatched: 13.

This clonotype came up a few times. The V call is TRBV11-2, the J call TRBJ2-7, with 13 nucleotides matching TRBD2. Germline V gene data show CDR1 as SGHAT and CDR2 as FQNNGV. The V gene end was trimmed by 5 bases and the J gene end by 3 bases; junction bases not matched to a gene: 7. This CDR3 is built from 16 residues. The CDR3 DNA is TGTGCCAGCAGCGCCTGGACTAGCGGGAGCAGCTACGAGCAGTACTTC. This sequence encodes CASSAWTSGSSYEQYF.

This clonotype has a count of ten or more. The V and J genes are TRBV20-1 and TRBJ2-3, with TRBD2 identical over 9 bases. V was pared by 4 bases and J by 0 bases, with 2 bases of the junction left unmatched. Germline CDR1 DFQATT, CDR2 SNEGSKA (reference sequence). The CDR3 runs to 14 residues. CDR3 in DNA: TGCAGTGCTACTAGCGGGACTAGCACAGATACGCAGTATTTT. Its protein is CSATSGTSTDTQYF.

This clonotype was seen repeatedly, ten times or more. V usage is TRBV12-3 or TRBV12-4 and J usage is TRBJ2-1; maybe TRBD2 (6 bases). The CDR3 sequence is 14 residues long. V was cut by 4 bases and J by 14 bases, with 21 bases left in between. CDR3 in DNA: TGTGCCAGCAGTTGGGGGGACCTCGGTATTGCCAAGTTCTTC. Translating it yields CASSWGDLGIAKFF.

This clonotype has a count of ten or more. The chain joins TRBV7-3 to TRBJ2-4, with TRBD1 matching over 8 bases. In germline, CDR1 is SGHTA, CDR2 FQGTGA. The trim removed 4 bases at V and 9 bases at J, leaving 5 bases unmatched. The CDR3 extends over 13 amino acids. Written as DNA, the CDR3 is TGTGCCAGCAGCTATAGACAGGGGACCATTCAGTACTTC. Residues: CASSYRQGTIQYF.

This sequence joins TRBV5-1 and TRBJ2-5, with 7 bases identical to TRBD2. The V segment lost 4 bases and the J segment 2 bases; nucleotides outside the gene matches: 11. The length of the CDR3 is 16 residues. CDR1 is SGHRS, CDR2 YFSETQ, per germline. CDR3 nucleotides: TGCGCCAGCAGCCCATGGACTAGTCCCGCGCAAGAGACCCAGTACTTC. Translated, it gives CASSPWTSPAQETQYF.

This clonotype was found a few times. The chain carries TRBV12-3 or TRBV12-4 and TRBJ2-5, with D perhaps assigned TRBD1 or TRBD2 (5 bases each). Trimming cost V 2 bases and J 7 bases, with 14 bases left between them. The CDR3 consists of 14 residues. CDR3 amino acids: CASSLSREGGTQYF. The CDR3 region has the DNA TGTGCCAGCAGTTTATCCAGGGAAGGAGGGACCCAGTACTTC.

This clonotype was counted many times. For the CDR3, the DNA is TGTGCCAGCAGCCCCTCGGGGGAGCAGTACTTC. Encoded protein: CASSPSGEQYF. This chain uses TRBV13 with TRBJ2-7, with D perhaps TRBD2 (5 bases). Germline values: CDR1 PRHDT, CDR2 FYEKMQ (reference sequence). This CDR3 region has 11 residues. Trimming shortened V by 5 bases and J by 7 bases, and 9 bases separated the two germline ends.

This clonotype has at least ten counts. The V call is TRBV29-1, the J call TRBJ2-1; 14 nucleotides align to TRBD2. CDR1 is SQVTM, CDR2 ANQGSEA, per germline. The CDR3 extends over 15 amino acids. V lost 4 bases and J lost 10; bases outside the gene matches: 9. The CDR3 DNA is TGCAGCGTTGTAGAGGGACTAGCGGGAGTTCGGGAGCAGTTCTTC. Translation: CSVVEGLAGVREQFF.

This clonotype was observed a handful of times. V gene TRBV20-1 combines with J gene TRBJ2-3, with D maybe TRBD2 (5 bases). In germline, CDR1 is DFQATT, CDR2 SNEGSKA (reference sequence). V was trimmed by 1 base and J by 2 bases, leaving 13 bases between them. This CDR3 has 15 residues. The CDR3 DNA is TGCAGTGCTAGAGGGGAGCGGACCCTCACAGATACGCAGTATTTT. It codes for CSARGERTLTDTQYF.